The 24 T cell receptor beta chains reported below all come from one sample, sequenced in a study of CD4 T cells in relation to SARS-CoV-2 and coronaviruses. The unexposed donors gave CD4+ T cells in about 2011-2018, prior to COVID-19. Isolation of CD4+ T cells took place after roughly nine days in culture. Antigens for these TCRs are unknown. Using immunoSEQ multiplex PCR, the repertoire was profiled, and TCRdb retains in-frame clones only, with some absent. The table has around 20,000 clones, roughly 81% seen once; the top ten hold about 21%. Sequencing was done on a sample of CD4+ T cells from PBMCs, cultured in vitro. These receptors all stem from a human donor in good health.

The chain links TRBV4-1 to TRBJ2-3; D is ambiguous. The V and J ends lost 0 bases and 0 bases respectively, with 10 bases between them. CDR1 MGHRA and CDR2 YSYEKL come from the germline V gene. This CDR3 region has 16 residues. Here the CDR3 DNA reads TGCGCCAGCAGCCAAGATGGTGGCAGAAGCACAGATACGCAGTATTTT. Its protein product is CASSQDGGRSTDTQYF.

The chain is built from TRBV7-3 and TRBJ2-1; tentatively, D is TRBD2 (5 bases). V was cut by 5 bases and J by 5 bases, with 16 bases left in between. The CDR3 has 15 residues. Germline loops: CDR1 SGHTA, CDR2 FQGTGA. The CDR3, as DNA: TGTGCCAGCAGCACGGGCGAGGGCTGGGACAATGAGCAGTTCTTC. Protein product: CASSTGEGWDNEQFF.

The J gene is TRBJ1-2, the V gene TRBV4-1; no definite D call. Germline V lookup: CDR1 MGHRA, CDR2 YSYEKL. Between the trimmed V and J ends, which lost 2 bases and 6 bases, there was a span of 16 bases. This CDR3 contains 15 residues. CDR3 protein: CASSQPGPSDDGYTF. The CDR3 DNA sequence: TGCGCCAGCAGCCAACCCGGGCCGTCAGACGATGGCTACACCTTC.

The V call is TRBV9, the J call TRBJ2-6; D gene uncertain. V lost 4 bases, J lost 2 bases, and 7 bases lay in between. This CDR3 has 14 residues. CDR1 and CDR2 from the germline V gene are SGDLS and YYNGEE. The CDR3 DNA is TGTGCCAGCAGCACCCACGCTGGGGCCAACGTCCTGACTTTC. Protein: CASSTHAGANVLTF.

The chain joins TRBV18 to TRBJ1-1; no reliable D call. The V end lost 3 bases, the J end lost 5 bases, and 22 bases lay between the germline ends. CDR1 is KGHSH, CDR2 LQKENI, per germline. The CDR3 covers 17 residues. The CDR3 nucleotides read TGTGCCAGCTCACCTACTAACTCCCGGGCCTCGGGAACTGAAGCTTTCTTT. It yields the protein CASSPTNSRASGTEAFF.

The rearrangement joins TRBV2 to TRBJ2-7, with D uncertain. Looked up from germline, CDR1 is SNHLY and CDR2 is FYNNEI. Between the trimmed V and J ends, which lost 6 bases and 3 bases, there was a span of 12 bases. This CDR3 region has 13 residues. Here the CDR3 DNA reads TGTGCCAGCAGGCCCGGACCGCGCTACGAGCAGTACTTC. Amino acid sequence: CASRPGPRYEQYF.

A few counts support this clone. DNA for the CDR3: TGTGCCAGCTCACCCGGGCCGGCCGGTAACTATGGCTACACCTTC. Translated: CASSPGPAGNYGYTF. The chain joins TRBV18 to TRBJ1-2, with unresolved D. The CDR3 runs 15 residues. V was clipped by 3 bases and J by 1 base, with 12 bases between them. Germline CDR1 is KGHSH and CDR2 is LQKENI.

The gene calls are TRBV25-1 and TRBJ1-6, with no clear D. V shed 1 base and J shed 3 bases, with 10 bases lying between them. The CDR3 has 16 amino acids. The germline CDR1 and CDR2 sequences are MGHDK and SYGVNS. CDR3 in amino acids: CASSEWEGGYNSPLHF. The CDR3 bases are TGTGCCAGCAGTGAATGGGAGGGTGGCTATAATTCACCCCTCCACTTT.

A few counts support this clone. This chain connects TRBV10-3 to TRBJ2-7; the match to TRBD2 covers 15 bases. CDR1 is ENHRY and CDR2 is SYGVKD in the germline V gene. V lost 6 bases and J lost 1; bases outside the gene matches: 1. The CDR3 runs 15 residues. In nucleotides, the CDR3 is TGTGCCATCAGAGGGACTAGCGGGAGGTCCTACGAGCAGTACTTC. It encodes CAIRGTSGRSYEQYF.

This clone was seen only a few times. The V and J genes are TRBV7-2 and TRBJ2-5; D call uncertain. Trimming took 5 bases from V and 0 from J, leaving 1 base between them. CDR3 length equals 11 residues. The germline CDR1 and CDR2 sequences are SGHTA and FQGNSA. The CDR3 loop is CASSNQETQYF. For the CDR3, the DNA is TGTGCCAGCAGCAACCAAGAGACCCAGTACTTC.

This clone was seen only once. The CDR3 nucleotides read TGTGCCAGCAGCACCGGGACAGGGGATATGGGTGGCTACACCTTC. It specifies CASSTGTGDMGGYTF. V usage is TRBV7-3 and J usage is TRBJ1-2, with 10 bases lining up with TRBD1. V lost 5 bases and J lost 7; bases outside the gene matches: 10. The CDR3 has 15 residues. Germline V CDR1 and CDR2: SGHTA, FQGTGA.

V usage is TRBV21-1 and J usage is TRBJ2-5; no check of the table's D call, TRBD2, against the DNA was made. TRBV21-1 is a listed pseudogene. The CDR3 extends over 21 amino acids. DNA for the CDR3: TGTGCCAGCAGCAAAGCGAAAAGCGGGGGGGCGATCTTAAGAGACCAAGAGACCCAGTACTTC. It is translated as CASSKAKSGGAILRDQETQYF.

The rearrangement uses TRBV2 and TRBJ2-7; 12 nucleotides align to TRBD2. Per the germline V gene, CDR1 is SNHLY and CDR2 is FYNNEI. V shed 2 bases and J 5 bases; nucleotides not matched to a gene: 10. CDR3 length equals 17 residues. The CDR3: CASSEWASGRVVHEQYF. CDR3 coding DNA: TGTGCCAGCAGTGAATGGGCTAGCGGGAGGGTAGTCCACGAGCAGTACTTC.

This clone was found a few times. The rearrangement joins TRBV30 to TRBJ2-1; D may match TRBD1 or TRBD2 (5 bases each). V was clipped by 2 bases and J by 5 bases, with 13 bases between them. This CDR3 is built from 14 residues. CDR1 and CDR2 (germline): GTSNPN, SVGIG (reference sequence). The CDR3 DNA reads TGTGCCTGGAGTATTGGGACGGGCGACAATGAGCAGTTCTTC. Its translation is CAWSIGTGDNEQFF.

V gene TRBV7-2 combines with J gene TRBJ2-2, with a possible D match to TRBD2 (6 bases). V shed 5 bases and J shed 0 bases, with 19 bases lying between them. From germline, CDR1 is SGHTA and CDR2 FQGNSA. There are 18 residues in the CDR3. CDR3 coding DNA: TGTGCCAGCAGCACCCCCGGCACTAGCACCGCGAACACCGGGGAGCTGTTTTTT. Translated, it gives CASSTPGTSTANTGELFF.

The J gene is TRBJ2-1, the V gene TRBV5-1, with D uncertain. CDR3 length: 11 residues. Trimming shortened V by 5 bases and J by 8 bases, and 8 bases separated the two germline ends. CDR1 and CDR2 (germline): SGHRS, YFSETQ. The CDR3 nucleotides are TGCGCCAGCAGTAAGTATGATGAGCAGTTCTTC. Its protein product is CASSKYDEQFF.

The chain links TRBV9 to TRBJ1-2, with D perhaps TRBD1 (5 bases). Deletions cut 2 bases from V and 4 bases from J, with 15 bases between. The germline gives CDR1 SGDLS, CDR2 YYNGEE. CDR3 length: 15 residues. CDR3 amino acids: CASSVSDKSIYGYTF. In DNA, the CDR3 is TGTGCCAGCAGCGTTTCGGACAAGTCAATCTATGGCTACACCTTC.

The genes are TRBV4-1 and TRBJ2-3, with D unresolved. The CDR3 spans 13 residues. Germline CDR1 is MGHRA and CDR2 is YSYEKL. The germline V and J ends were trimmed by 4 bases and 3 bases, with 8 bases remaining between them. CDR3 amino acids: CASSLYYTDTQYF. DNA of the CDR3: TGCGCCAGCAGCCTGTACTATACAGATACGCAGTATTTT.

This rearrangement joins TRBV19 to TRBJ1-2, with D perhaps TRBD1 (5 bases). Germline V gives CDR1 LNHDA, CDR2 SQIVND (reference sequence). V lost 2 bases and J 8 bases, leaving 18 bases between the germline ends. The CDR3 has 15 residues. The CDR3 nucleotides read TGTGCCAGTAGTATAATGCAGGGTCGCCACGACGGCTACACCTTC. Its protein product is CASSIMQGRHDGYTF.

V gene TRBV11-2 combines with J gene TRBJ2-3, with D unresolved. The CDR3 loop spans 16 amino acids. Trimming stripped 1 base from V and 0 bases from J, with 11 bases between. The germline gives CDR1 SGHAT, CDR2 FQNNGV. CDR3 loop: CASSLGVQPSTDTQYF. In DNA form, the CDR3 reads TGTGCCAGCAGCTTAGGAGTGCAGCCTAGCACAGATACGCAGTATTTT.

This sequence joins TRBV9 and TRBJ1-3; D gene unclear. V was clipped by 0 bases and J by 4 bases, with 17 bases between them. This CDR3 comprises 17 residues. Per the germline V gene, CDR1 is SGDLS and CDR2 is YYNGEE. In nucleotides, the CDR3 is TGTGCCAGCAGCGTAGCTGATGGAGGGCGGGGAGGAAACACCATATATTTT. It codes for CASSVADGGRGGNTIYF.

In its sample, this clone was seen a few times. This sample includes further DNA sequences coding for the same CDR3. The chain is built from TRBV6-2 or TRBV6-3 and TRBJ2-1, with 7 nucleotides matching TRBD1. Germline trimming cut 5 bases from V and 6 bases from J; bases unmatched to any gene: 1. The CDR3 is made up of 12 amino acids. Germline values: CDR1 MNHEY, CDR2 SVGEGT. The CDR3 coding sequence is TGTGCCAGCAGTAGACAGGGCAATGAGCAGTTCTTC. It encodes CASSRQGNEQFF.

The V and J genes are TRBV29-1 and TRBJ2-1, with unresolved D. V gave up 2 bases and J gave up 6 bases, with 11 bases separating them. This CDR3 is 13 amino acids long. Germline loops: CDR1 SQVTM, CDR2 ANQGSEA. The CDR3 DNA follows: TGCAGCGTTGAACTATCTGGACCCAATGAGCAGTTCTTC. Its protein is CSVELSGPNEQFF.

The chain combines TRBV19 with TRBJ1-5, with D possibly TRBD1 on 5 matching bases. Trimming shortened V by 6 bases and J by 2 bases, and 17 bases separated the two germline ends. The length of the CDR3 is 16 residues. CDR1 is LNHDA, CDR2 SQIVND, per germline (reference sequence). DNA for the CDR3: TGTGCCAGTAGCCCCACGGGGACCCTAGGCAATCAGCCCCAGCATTTT. Protein sequence: CASSPTGTLGNQPQHF.